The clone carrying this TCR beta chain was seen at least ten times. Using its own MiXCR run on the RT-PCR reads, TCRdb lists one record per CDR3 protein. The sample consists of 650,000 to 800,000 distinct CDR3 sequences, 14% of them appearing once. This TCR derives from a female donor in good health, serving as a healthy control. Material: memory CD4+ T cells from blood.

The CDR3 region is CASSQEGQRAYNEQFF. DNA of the CDR3: TGTGCCAGCAGCCAAGAAGGACAGCGGGCCTACAATGAGCAGTTCTTC. The chain recombines TRBV4-2 with TRBJ2-1; the D call may be TRBD1 or TRBD2 (6 bases each). Germline V gene sequence: CDR1 LGHNA, CDR2 YNFKEQ. Trimming shortened V by 0 bases and J by 2 bases, and 11 bases separated the two germline ends. The CDR3 has 16 residues.